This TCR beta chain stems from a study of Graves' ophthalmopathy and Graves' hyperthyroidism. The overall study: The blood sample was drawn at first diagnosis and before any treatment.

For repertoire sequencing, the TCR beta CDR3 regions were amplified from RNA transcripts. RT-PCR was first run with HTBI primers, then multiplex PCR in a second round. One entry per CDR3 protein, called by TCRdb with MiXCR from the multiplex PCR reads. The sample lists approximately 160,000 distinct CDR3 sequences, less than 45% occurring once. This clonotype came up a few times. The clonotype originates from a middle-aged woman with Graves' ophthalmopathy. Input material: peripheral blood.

The DNA of the CDR3 is TGTGCCAGCAGCTTCTCCGGGACAGGGACACGTCCCCAGCATTTT. Its protein is CASSFSGTGTRPQHF. The chain recombines TRBV7-8 with TRBJ1-5; 9 nucleotides agree with TRBD1. Germline V gives CDR1 SGHVS, CDR2 FQNEAQ. Trimming removed 3 bases from V and 10 bases from J; junction bases left unmatched: 10. The CDR3 loop spans 15 amino acids.